Listed below are T cell receptor beta chains from one sample, sequenced in a study of PD-1 blockade in classical Hodgkin lymphoma. Profiling relied on immunoSEQ multiplex PCR, and the TCRdb table lists in-frame clones only, not all of them. The sample has tens of thousands of clones; 80% to 85% are singletons. This specimen was CD4+ T cells from blood, taken at baseline. These receptors were obtained from a human donor with classical Hodgkin lymphoma. CDR3s include the opening cysteine and the closing phenylalanine or tryptophan. The order of the fields is CDR3 DNA, CDR3 protein, V gene, J gene, clone size, D gene, CDR3 length. A D gene is named only where the DNA matches it firmly. Size is omitted from some rows. Given values are once, few, many or a class for expanded clones.

CDR3nt: TGCGCCAGCAGCCAAGACCCGGGACAGGGGTATTCACCCCTCCACTTT; CDR3aa: CASSQDPGQGYSPLHF; v_gene: TRBV4-3; j_gene: TRBJ1-6; abundance: .; d_gene: TRBD1; len: 16
CDR3nt: TGTGCCAGTAGAGACACAGGGGGAAGATATGGCTACACCTTC; CDR3aa: CASRDTGGRYGYTF; v_gene: TRBV19; j_gene: TRBJ1-2; abundance: .; d_gene: TRBD1; len: 14
CDR3nt: TGTGCCAGCAGTGACAGGGGAAATAATTCACCCCTCCACTTT; CDR3aa: CASSDRGNNSPLHF; v_gene: TRBV6-5; j_gene: TRBJ1-6; abundance: .; d_gene: TRBD1; len: 14
CDR3nt: TGTGCCAGCAGCTACGGTTATACGCAGTATTTT; CDR3aa: CASSYGYTQYF; v_gene: TRBV7-2; j_gene: TRBJ2-3; abundance: .; d_gene: .; len: 11
CDR3nt: TGCGCCAGCTCGCGACAGGGCTACAATGAGCAGTTCTTC; CDR3aa: CASSRQGYNEQFF; v_gene: TRBV5-1; j_gene: TRBJ2-1; abundance: .; d_gene: TRBD1; len: 13
CDR3nt: TGTGCCAGCAGCCAAGCTCACGGGGTCACTGAAGCTTTCTTT; CDR3aa: CASSQAHGVTEAFF; v_gene: TRBV7-2; j_gene: TRBJ1-1; abundance: medium-sized; d_gene: .; len: 14
CDR3nt: TGTGCCAGCACCCCTTTTACCTCGCTAGACACTGAAGCTTTCTTT; CDR3aa: CASTPFTSLDTEAFF; v_gene: TRBV7-9; j_gene: TRBJ1-1; abundance: .; d_gene: .; len: 15
CDR3nt: TGTGCCAGTAGTATACAGGGGAGCAATCAGCCCCAGCATTTT; CDR3aa: CASSIQGSNQPQHF; v_gene: TRBV19; j_gene: TRBJ1-5; abundance: .; d_gene: .; len: 14
CDR3nt: TGTGCCAGCAGTACTCCGACTACAGCGGGGTACAATGAGCAGTTCTTC; CDR3aa: CASSTPTTAGYNEQFF; v_gene: TRBV28; j_gene: TRBJ2-1; abundance: .; d_gene: TRBD2; len: 16
CDR3nt: TGTGCCAGCAGCTTGTTTGGGAGGGGTAACACCGGGGAGCTGTTTTTT; CDR3aa: CASSLFGRGNTGELFF; v_gene: TRBV7-2; j_gene: TRBJ2-2; abundance: .; d_gene: TRBD2; len: 16
CDR3nt: TGCACCAGCAGCCAATTTCTTCCTGCACACCTCCTAAGGGTGACCCAGTACTTC; CDR3aa: CTSSQFLPAHLLRVTQYF; v_gene: TRBV1; j_gene: TRBJ2-5; abundance: .; d_gene: .; len: 18
CDR3nt: TGTGCCAGCAGTCAACTAGGAGGGGAGACCCAGTACTTC; CDR3aa: CASSQLGGETQYF; v_gene: TRBV2; j_gene: TRBJ2-5; abundance: .; d_gene: .; len: 13
CDR3nt: TGTGCCAGCAGGAACAGGGATGCAGATACGCAGTATTTT; CDR3aa: CASRNRDADTQYF; v_gene: TRBV2; j_gene: TRBJ2-3; abundance: .; d_gene: .; len: 13
CDR3nt: TGTGCCAGCAGCCGTAGCGGGGGGGCCAAAGAGACCCAGTACTTC; CDR3aa: CASSRSGGAKETQYF; v_gene: TRBV11-3; j_gene: TRBJ2-5; abundance: .; d_gene: TRBD2; len: 15
CDR3nt: TGTGCCAGCAGATTGGCAGGGGTCATACAAGAGACCCAGTACTTC; CDR3aa: CASRLAGVIQETQYF; v_gene: TRBV6-5; j_gene: TRBJ2-5; abundance: .; d_gene: .; len: 15
CDR3nt: TGTGCCAGTAAGGTTGTGAGCGGGGCCTACGAGCAGTACTTC; CDR3aa: CASKVVSGAYEQYF; v_gene: TRBV19; j_gene: TRBJ2-7; abundance: .; d_gene: TRBD2; len: 14
CDR3nt: TGCGCCAGCAGCCAAGTTCCGGGGGGGCAGGCCTACAATGAGCAGTTCTTC; CDR3aa: CASSQVPGGQAYNEQFF; v_gene: TRBV4-3; j_gene: TRBJ2-1; abundance: once; d_gene: TRBD2; len: 17
CDR3nt: TGTGCCACACGACAGGGTCTAAACACTGAAGCTTTCTTT; CDR3aa: CATRQGLNTEAFF; v_gene: TRBV2; j_gene: TRBJ1-1; abundance: medium-sized; d_gene: TRBD1; len: 13
CDR3nt: TGTGCCAGCAGCCAAGAGGGTAGCGGGGGGACGGATACGCAGTATTTT; CDR3aa: CASSQEGSGGTDTQYF; v_gene: TRBV4-2; j_gene: TRBJ2-3; abundance: .; d_gene: TRBD2; len: 16
CDR3nt: TGTGCCAGCAGCTTATTGGGAGGCACCGGGGAGCTGTTTTTT; CDR3aa: CASSLLGGTGELFF; v_gene: TRBV7-9; j_gene: TRBJ2-2; abundance: .; d_gene: .; len: 14
CDR3nt: TGTGCCAGCAGTGTCGAGGGGGGAGCGGGGACCCAGTACTTC; CDR3aa: CASSVEGGAGTQYF; v_gene: TRBV2; j_gene: TRBJ2-5; abundance: .; d_gene: .; len: 14
CDR3nt: TGTGCCAGCAGCTCCGGGACAGGGATGAACAATGAGCAGTTCTTC; CDR3aa: CASSSGTGMNNEQFF; v_gene: TRBV5-5; j_gene: TRBJ2-1; abundance: .; d_gene: TRBD1; len: 15
CDR3nt: TGTGCCAGCAGGTCCGGGACAGGCCTGAACACTGAAGCTTTCTTT; CDR3aa: CASRSGTGLNTEAFF; v_gene: TRBV6-6; j_gene: TRBJ1-1; abundance: .; d_gene: TRBD1; len: 15
CDR3nt: TGTGCCAGCTCAGGAGGACAGGGCGGCACTGAAGCTTTCTTT; CDR3aa: CASSGGQGGTEAFF; v_gene: TRBV18; j_gene: TRBJ1-1; abundance: .; d_gene: TRBD1; len: 14
CDR3nt: TGTGCCAGTAGTATCAAGGTTGAAGCTTTCTTT; CDR3aa: CASSIKVEAFF; v_gene: TRBV19; j_gene: TRBJ1-1; abundance: .; d_gene: .; len: 11
CDR3nt: TGTGCCAGCAGCCCCGGGACACAAAACGAGCAGTACTTC; CDR3aa: CASSPGTQNEQYF; v_gene: TRBV7-6; j_gene: TRBJ2-7; abundance: .; d_gene: .; len: 13
CDR3nt: TGTGCCAGCAGCGACTTCGGGACAGGGAAATCGAATGAGCAGTTCTTC; CDR3aa: CASSDFGTGKSNEQFF; v_gene: TRBV5-4; j_gene: TRBJ2-1; abundance: .; d_gene: TRBD1; len: 16
CDR3nt: TGTGCCAGCAGCCCGGGTACACTACCCAACTATGGCTACACCTTC; CDR3aa: CASSPGTLPNYGYTF; v_gene: TRBV7-9; j_gene: TRBJ1-2; abundance: once; d_gene: .; len: 15
CDR3nt: TGTGCCAGCAGTTACGGGGCTAGAGGATCGTCCTACGAGCAGTACTTC; CDR3aa: CASSYGARGSSYEQYF; v_gene: TRBV6-6; j_gene: TRBJ2-7; abundance: .; d_gene: .; len: 16
CDR3nt: TGCGCCAGCAGTCTGACAGGGGATAATTATAGCAATCAGCCCCAGCATTTT; CDR3aa: CASSLTGDNYSNQPQHF; v_gene: TRBV10-1; j_gene: TRBJ1-5; abundance: .; d_gene: TRBD1; len: 17
CDR3nt: TGTGCCAGCAGTGAAAGTAAGGATAATACGCAGTATTTT; CDR3aa: CASSESKDNTQYF; v_gene: TRBV6-1; j_gene: TRBJ2-3; abundance: .; d_gene: .; len: 13
CDR3nt: TGCGCCAGCAGCCCAGACAGCCTTTATGGCTACACCTTC; CDR3aa: CASSPDSLYGYTF; v_gene: TRBV5-1; j_gene: TRBJ1-2; abundance: .; d_gene: .; len: 13
CDR3nt: TGTGCCAGCAGCTCAGGGTCCACCCAGCCCCAGCATTTT; CDR3aa: CASSSGSTQPQHF; v_gene: TRBV11-3; j_gene: TRBJ1-5; abundance: .; d_gene: .; len: 13
CDR3nt: TGTGCCAGCAGCTATCAGGGGGAAGAGACCCAGTACTTC; CDR3aa: CASSYQGEETQYF; v_gene: TRBV7-2; j_gene: TRBJ2-5; abundance: .; d_gene: TRBD1; len: 13
CDR3nt: TGTGCCAGCAGCCCGTTGGGACTTTCGTTTGATGGCTACACCTTC; CDR3aa: CASSPLGLSFDGYTF; v_gene: TRBV7-2; j_gene: TRBJ1-2; abundance: .; d_gene: .; len: 15
CDR3nt: TGTGCCAGCAGCAGCCACCAACAGGGGCCTGAGCAGTTCTTC; CDR3aa: CASSSHQQGPEQFF; v_gene: TRBV5-4; j_gene: TRBJ2-1; abundance: .; d_gene: TRBD1; len: 14
CDR3nt: TGTGCCAGTAGTCCTCCCGGCGGGACCCAGTACTTC; CDR3aa: CASSPPGGTQYF; v_gene: TRBV19; j_gene: TRBJ2-5; abundance: .; d_gene: .; len: 12
CDR3nt: TGCAGCGTCATCGGGACAGAAAGCTCTGGGGCCAACGTCCTGACTTTC; CDR3aa: CSVIGTESSGANVLTF; v_gene: TRBV29-1; j_gene: TRBJ2-6; abundance: .; d_gene: TRBD1; len: 16